The 22 T cell receptor beta chains listed next were all sequenced from one sample in a study of blood T cell repertoires in COVID-19 (TCRdb year 2020). The library was produced with the immunoSEQ multiplex PCR assay. TCRdb stores this immuneACCESS table with in-frame sequences only. Part of the clones is absent; in the studies checked, under half of the shortfall reflects unresolved V genes, and no reason is known for the rest. The sample includes about 220,000 clones, with about 85% observed a single time. Jointly, the top ten make up 2.9% of the sample. The sample comprised peripheral blood. These receptors originate from a middle-aged man who had recovered from COVID-19.

The V gene is TRBV4-1, the J gene TRBJ1-3; TRBD1 agrees at 7 bases. The junction had 13 bases not matched to a gene; V was cut back by 6 bases and J by 5 bases. The CDR3 has 16 residues. Germline V lookup: CDR1 MGHRA, CDR2 YSYEKL. CDR3 nucleotide sequence: TGCGCCAGCAGTCCTCGGGAGACAGGGTACAGAAACACCATATATTTT. This translates into CASSPRETGYRNTIYF.

V and J are TRBV19 and TRBJ1-5; no clear D. V was pared by 5 bases and J by 0 bases, with 17 bases between. Germline V gene data show CDR1 as LNHDA and CDR2 as SQIVND (reference sequence). This CDR3 spans 17 amino acids. In nucleotides, the CDR3 is TGTGCCAGTAGTCCTCAAAGAGTAGTTTATAGCAATCAGCCCCAGCATTTT. Residues: CASSPQRVVYSNQPQHF.

This chain joins TRBV5-1 and TRBJ2-1; 9 bases are a match to TRBD2. This CDR3 has 14 residues. The junction had 6 bases not matched to a gene; V was cut back by 3 bases and J by 8 bases. In germline, CDR1 is SGHRS, CDR2 YFSETQ. The CDR3 region is CASSSVAGAHEQFF. Here the CDR3 DNA reads TGCGCCAGCAGCTCTGTAGCGGGAGCCCATGAGCAGTTCTTC.

V is TRBV25-1 and J is TRBJ1-5, with D perhaps matching TRBD1 (5 bases). This CDR3 is 13 amino acids long. Germline CDR1 reads MGHDK; CDR2 reads SYGVNS. Trimming shortened V by 5 bases and J by 3 bases, and 8 bases separated the two germline ends. CDR3 nucleotides: TGTGCCAGCAGTCAAGGGGCCAATCAGCCCCAGCATTTT. This encodes CASSQGANQPQHF.

The chain employs TRBV28 and TRBJ2-5, with 10 bases lining up with TRBD2. CDR1 is MDHEN and CDR2 is SYDVKM in the germline V gene. V shed 5 bases, J shed 3 bases, and the junction held 9 bases outside the gene matches. CDR3 length: 16 amino acids. The CDR3 DNA reads TGTGCCAGCAGTAAAAATAGCGGGAGGCGTGAAGAGACCCAGTACTTC. It codes for CASSKNSGRREETQYF.

The chain carries TRBV30 and TRBJ1-1; the D is unclear. The CDR3 extends over 11 amino acids. Trimming shortened V by 4 bases and J by 4 bases, and 7 bases separated the two germline ends. CDR1 and CDR2 (germline): GTSNPN, SVGIG (reference sequence). The CDR3 here is CAWNSGTEAFF. CDR3 nucleotides: TGTGCCTGGAATTCCGGCACTGAAGCTTTCTTT.

The chain links TRBV28 to TRBJ2-7; D unresolved. Per germline, CDR1 MDHEN and CDR2 SYDVKM. This CDR3 contains 12 residues. Trimming left V 3 bases short and J 6 bases short, with 9 bases between. The CDR3 loop is CASSFTGGEQYF. For the CDR3, the DNA is TGTGCCAGCAGTTTTACGGGTGGCGAGCAGTACTTC.

The chain employs TRBV10-1 and TRBJ2-1; TRBD1 matches at 7 bases. Germline-derived CDR1 and CDR2 are WNHNN and SYGVQD (reference sequence). This CDR3 is 15 amino acids long. Unmatched junction bases numbered 6, after V lost 0 bases and J lost 7 bases. CDR3 amino acids: CASSESSTGLNEQFF. Here the CDR3 DNA reads TGCGCCAGCAGTGAGTCTTCGACAGGGTTAAATGAGCAGTTCTTC.

In this sample, this clone turned up a few times. The rearrangement links TRBV18 to TRBJ2-7; the D gene is possibly TRBD2 (5 bases). Germline V gene lookup returns CDR1 KGHSH and CDR2 LQKENI. V lost 1 base and J lost 5, with 12 bases in between. CDR3 length: 14 amino acids. The CDR3 region is CASSPLSGSNEQYF. The CDR3, as DNA: TGTGCCAGCTCACCACTGTCTGGGAGCAACGAGCAGTACTTC.

The genes are TRBV13 and TRBJ2-7, with a possible D match to TRBD1 (5 bases). In germline, CDR1 is PRHDT, CDR2 FYEKMQ (reference sequence). CDR3 length equals 15 residues. Deletions cut 0 bases from V and 4 bases from J, with 13 bases between. In nucleotides, the CDR3 is TGTGCCAGCAGCTTAGGGTCGCAAGGGGTATACGAGCAGTACTTC. Its translation: CASSLGSQGVYEQYF.

The chain joins TRBV7-9 to TRBJ2-3; 9 nucleotides match TRBD2. This CDR3 comprises 15 residues. Trimming removed 5 bases from V and 5 bases from J; junction bases left unmatched: 8. Germline CDR1 SEHNR, CDR2 FQNEAQ (reference sequence). This chain's CDR3 is CASSHSGSGIDTQYF. The CDR3, as DNA: TGTGCCAGCAGCCATAGCGGGAGTGGGATAGATACGCAGTATTTT. Full variable domain (remainder filled in from reference TRBV7-9 and TRBJ2-3): DTGVSQNPRHKITKRGQNVTFRCDPISEHNRLYWYRQTLGQGPEFLTYFQNEAQLEKSRLLSDRFSAERPKGSFSTLEIQRTEQGDSAMYLCASSHSGSGIDTQYFGPGTRLTVL.

This chain joins TRBV6-5 and TRBJ1-4, with a tentative D call TRBD1 (6 bases). Germline V gene sequence: CDR1 MNHEY, CDR2 SVGAGI. The V end lost 6 bases, the J end lost 12 bases, and 14 bases lay between the germline ends. The CDR3 consists of 12 residues. The CDR3 DNA reads as TGTGCCAGCAGGGGGGACACGGCGGAACTGTTTTTT. It yields the protein CASRGDTAELFF.

The chain recombines TRBV27 with TRBJ2-5; perhaps TRBD2 as D (5 bases). There are 13 residues in the CDR3. V was shortened by 6 bases and J by 1 base, with 9 bases between the two germline ends. Per germline, CDR1 MNHEY and CDR2 SMNVEV (reference sequence). The CDR3 nucleotides read TGTGCCAGCAGAAAGAGGGCCCAAGAGACCCAGTACTTC. This sequence encodes CASRKRAQETQYF.

The V call is TRBV9, the J call TRBJ1-5, with D perhaps TRBD1 (6 bases). The germline CDR1 and CDR2 sequences are SGDLS and YYNGEE. Trimming cost V 4 bases and J 5 bases, with 13 bases left between them. The CDR3 consists of 14 residues. The DNA for the CDR3 is TGTGCCAGCAGCCCCGGGGGGGCCTATCAGCCCCAGCATTTT. It specifies CASSPGGAYQPQHF.

V is TRBV28 and J is TRBJ1-1; weak D call: TRBD1 (5 bases). V dropped 5 bases and J dropped 2 bases, with 12 bases sitting between them. From germline, CDR1 is MDHEN and CDR2 SYDVKM. This CDR3 has 14 residues. CDR3: CASSPWGGNTEAFF. The CDR3 DNA is TGTGCCAGCAGTCCCTGGGGGGGAAACACTGAAGCTTTCTTT.

The chain combines TRBV18 with TRBJ2-3; 7 bases are a match to TRBD1. There are 15 residues in the CDR3. Germline lookup yields CDR1 KGHSH and CDR2 LQKENI. V shed 3 bases and J 1 base; nucleotides not matched to a gene: 4. The DNA of the CDR3 is TGTGCCAGCTCACCGACAGGGATGGGCACAGATACGCAGTATTTT. This translates into CASSPTGMGTDTQYF.

J is TRBJ1-4 and V is TRBV5-6; 9 nucleotides align to TRBD1. CDR3 length equals 16 residues. From germline, CDR1 is SGHDT and CDR2 YYEEEE. V lost 0 bases to trimming and J lost 4 bases; unmatched junction nucleotides: 4. CDR3 sequence: CASSLAGQGYNEKLFF. The CDR3 bases are TGTGCCAGCAGCTTGGCGGGACAGGGTTATAATGAAAAACTGTTTTTT.

The CDR3: CASSLGSSSGYQETQYF. CDR3 DNA sequence: TGCGCCAGCAGCTTGGGGTCGTCTAGCGGATATCAAGAGACCCAGTACTTC. The gene calls are TRBV5-1 and TRBJ2-5; 7 nucleotides agree with TRBD2. From germline, CDR1 is SGHRS and CDR2 YFSETQ. The CDR3 consists of 17 residues. J gave up 2 bases and V 0 bases, and 10 bases lay outside the gene matches. The variable domain in full, with the rest retrieved from reference TRBV5-1 and TRBJ2-5, is KAGVTQTPRYLIKTRGQQVTLSCSPISGHRSVSWYQQTPGQGLQFLFEYFSETQRNKGNFPGRFSGRQFSNSRSEMNVSTLELGDSALYLCASSLGSSSGYQETQYFGPGTRLLVL.

The V gene is TRBV9, the J gene TRBJ1-2; D call uncertain. This CDR3 is 15 amino acids long. Germline V gene sequence: CDR1 SGDLS, CDR2 YYNGEE. The V end lost 2 bases, the J end lost 2 bases, and 13 bases lay between the germline ends. CDR3: CASSVSADTNYGYTF. As DNA, the CDR3 is TGTGCCAGCAGCGTGTCGGCAGACACGAACTATGGCTACACCTTC.

The chain combines TRBV6-5 with TRBJ2-3; the D gene is possibly TRBD1 (6 bases). Trimming removed 2 bases at V and 2 bases at J, with 8 bases between. The CDR3 consists of 14 residues. The germline V gene has CDR1 MNHEY and CDR2 SVGAGI. CDR3 region: CASSYGQTTDTQYF. CDR3 in DNA: TGTGCCAGCAGTTACGGACAGACCACAGATACGCAGTATTTT.

The chain couples TRBV7-9 to TRBJ2-2; TRBD1 aligns across 7 bases. Germline values: CDR1 SEHNR, CDR2 FQNEAQ (reference sequence). There are 14 residues in the CDR3. Trimming cost V 4 bases and J 4 bases; bases outside gene matches: 3. The CDR3 here is CASSSTGPTGELFF. The CDR3 DNA reads as TGTGCCAGCAGCTCGACAGGGCCCACCGGGGAGCTGTTTTTT. The whole variable domain, filled in from reference TRBV7-9 and TRBJ2-2, reads DTGVSQNPRHKITKRGQNVTFRCDPISEHNRLYWYRQTLGQGPEFLTYFQNEAQLEKSRLLSDRFSAERPKGSFSTLEIQRTEQGDSAMYLCASSSTGPTGELFFGEGSRLTVL.

The gene calls are TRBV25-1 and TRBJ2-1, with 9 bases that match TRBD2. J gave up 9 bases and V 5 bases, and 14 bases lay outside the gene matches. The CDR3 covers 16 residues. CDR1 is MGHDK, CDR2 SYGVNS, per germline. The CDR3 nucleotides read TGTGCCAGCAGTCCCGAGGGAGCTAGCGGGATGGTTGAGCAGTTCTTC. It encodes CASSPEGASGMVEQFF. The variable domain in full, with the rest retrieved from reference TRBV25-1 and TRBJ2-1, is EADIYQTPRYLVIGTGKKITLECSQTMGHDKMYWYQQDPGMELHLIHYSYGVNSTEKGDLSSESTVSRIRTEHFPLTLESARPSHTSQYLCASSPEGASGMVEQFFGPGTRLTVL.